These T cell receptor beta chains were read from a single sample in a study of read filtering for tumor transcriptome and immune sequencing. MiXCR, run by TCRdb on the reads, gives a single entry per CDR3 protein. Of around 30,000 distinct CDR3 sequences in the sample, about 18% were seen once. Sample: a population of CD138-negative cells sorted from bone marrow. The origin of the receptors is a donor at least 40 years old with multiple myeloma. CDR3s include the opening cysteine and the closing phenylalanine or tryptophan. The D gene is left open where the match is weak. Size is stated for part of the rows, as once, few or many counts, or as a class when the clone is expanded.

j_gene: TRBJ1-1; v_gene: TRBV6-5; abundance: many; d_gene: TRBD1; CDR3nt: TGTGCCGTAATAAAAGGGACAGGGTTCGCTGAAGCTTTCTTT; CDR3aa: CAVIKGTGFAEAFF
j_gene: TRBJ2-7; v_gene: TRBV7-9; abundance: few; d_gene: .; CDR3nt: TGTGCCAGCAGCTTACGGGGGGAGCAGTACTTC; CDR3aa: CASSLRGEQYF
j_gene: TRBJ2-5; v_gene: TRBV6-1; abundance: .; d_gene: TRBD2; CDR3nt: TGTTCCATCACCGCGTCCGGCGGGAGGGCCGGGGAGACCCAGTACTTC; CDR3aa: CSITASGGRAGETQYF
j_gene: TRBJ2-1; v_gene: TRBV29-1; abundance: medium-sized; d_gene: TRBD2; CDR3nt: TGCAGCGTTGAACTCCTAGCGGGAGCGTTCTACAATGAGCAGTTCTTC; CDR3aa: CSVELLAGAFYNEQFF
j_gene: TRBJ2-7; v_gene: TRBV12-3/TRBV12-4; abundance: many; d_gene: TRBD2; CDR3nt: TGTGCCAGCACAATAGCGGGGGTCGCGGCCTCCTACGAGCAGTACTTC; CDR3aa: CASTIAGVAASYEQYF
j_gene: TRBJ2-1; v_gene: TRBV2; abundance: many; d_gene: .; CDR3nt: TGTGCCAGCATTGAGGGCCCTGTGGATGAGCAGTTCTTC; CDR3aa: CASIEGPVDEQFF
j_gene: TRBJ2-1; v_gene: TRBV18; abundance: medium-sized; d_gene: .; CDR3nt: TGTGCCAGCTCACCACCGGTACCGATCCGTACCAATGAGCAGTTCTTC; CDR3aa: CASSPPVPIRTNEQFF
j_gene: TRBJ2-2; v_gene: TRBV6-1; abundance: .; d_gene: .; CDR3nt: TGTCTCAGCAGTGAACAAGGAGAAACCGGGGAGCTGTTTTTT; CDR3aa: CLSSEQGETGELFF
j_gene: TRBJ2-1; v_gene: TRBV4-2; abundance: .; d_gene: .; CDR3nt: TGTGCCAGAAGCGCCAACGACTACTACAATGAGCAGCTCTTC; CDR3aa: CARSANDYYNEQLF
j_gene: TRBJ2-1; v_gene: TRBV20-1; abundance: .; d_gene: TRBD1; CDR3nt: TGCAGTGCTAGAGTCCAGGGACAGGGGGCGACGAATGAGCAGTTCTTC; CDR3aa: CSARVQGQGATNEQFF
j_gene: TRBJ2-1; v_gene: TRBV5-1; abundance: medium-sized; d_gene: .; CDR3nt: TGCGCCAGCAGCTTGGCCCCCTTAAGGGGGGACAATGAGCAGTTCTTC; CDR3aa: CASSLAPLRGDNEQFF
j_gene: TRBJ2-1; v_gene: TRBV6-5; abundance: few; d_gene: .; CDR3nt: TGTGCCAGCAGTTTAGGGAATGAGCAGTTCTTC; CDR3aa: CASSLGNEQFF
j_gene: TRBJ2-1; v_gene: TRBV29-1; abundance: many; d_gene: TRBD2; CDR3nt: TGCAGCGTTCGATCTAGCGGATACAATGAGCAGTTCTTC; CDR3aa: CSVRSSGYNEQFF
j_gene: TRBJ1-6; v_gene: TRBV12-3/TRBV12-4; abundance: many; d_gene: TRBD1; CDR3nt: TGTGCCAGCAGTTTCCAGGGGGGGGCAGGCACACCCCTCCACTTT; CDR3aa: CASSFQGGAGTPLHF
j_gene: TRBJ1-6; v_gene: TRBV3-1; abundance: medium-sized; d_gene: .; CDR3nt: TGTGCCAGCAGCCAAGGATCAGGGGTCGGAGCACCCCTCCACTTT; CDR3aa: CASSQGSGVGAPLHF
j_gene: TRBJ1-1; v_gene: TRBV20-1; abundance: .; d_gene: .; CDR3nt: TGCAGTGCCAGGAAACTAGATGTTGGTACTGAAGCTTTCTTT; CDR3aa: CSARKLDVGTEAFF
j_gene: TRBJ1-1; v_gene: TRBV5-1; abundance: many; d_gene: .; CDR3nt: TGCGCCAGCAGGTGGGGGGTTGACACTGAAGCTTTCTTT; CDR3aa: CASRWGVDTEAFF
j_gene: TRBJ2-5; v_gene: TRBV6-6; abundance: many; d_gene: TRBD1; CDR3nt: TGTGCCAGCAGTTACCCAACAGGGGCCTTCCTTCAAGAGACCCAGTACTTC; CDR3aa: CASSYPTGAFLQETQYF
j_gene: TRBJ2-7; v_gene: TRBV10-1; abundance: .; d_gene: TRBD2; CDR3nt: TGCGCCAGCGGTGGGGTAGCGGGAGACGAGCAGTACTTC; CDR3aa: CASGGVAGDEQYF
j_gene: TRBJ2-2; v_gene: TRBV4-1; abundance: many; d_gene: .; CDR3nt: TGCGCCAGCAGCCAGTCCCGGCTGGCGGGGCTGAACACCGGGGAGCTGTTTTTT; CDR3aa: CASSQSRLAGLNTGELFF
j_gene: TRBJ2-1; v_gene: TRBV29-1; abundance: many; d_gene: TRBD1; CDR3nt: TGCAGCGCCGAAGTAACAGGGGGCGGTGAGCAGTTCTTC; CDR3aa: CSAEVTGGGEQFF
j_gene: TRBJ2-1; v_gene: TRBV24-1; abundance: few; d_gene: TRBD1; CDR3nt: TGTGCCACCAGTGATCGAATGACAGGGCACAATGAGCAGTTCTTC; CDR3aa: CATSDRMTGHNEQFF
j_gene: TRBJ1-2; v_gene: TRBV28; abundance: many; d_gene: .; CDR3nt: TGTGCCTGTTTAGGGGGGACCGGGGGCTATGGCTACACCTTC; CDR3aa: CACLGGTGGYGYTF
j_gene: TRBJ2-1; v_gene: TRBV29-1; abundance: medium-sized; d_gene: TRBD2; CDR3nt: TGCAGCGTTGTGCTAGCGGGATACTCCTACAATGAGCAGTTCTTC; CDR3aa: CSVVLAGYSYNEQFF
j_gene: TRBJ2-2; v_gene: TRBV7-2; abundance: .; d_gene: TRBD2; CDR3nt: TGTGCCAGCAGCTTGACGGGAGGCGCGAACACCGGGGAGCTGTTTTTT; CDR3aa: CASSLTGGANTGELFF
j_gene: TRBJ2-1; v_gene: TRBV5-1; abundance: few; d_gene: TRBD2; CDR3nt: TGCGCCAGCAGCTTGGTAGCGGGGGGCAATGGGAATGAGCAGTTCTTC; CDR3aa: CASSLVAGGNGNEQFF
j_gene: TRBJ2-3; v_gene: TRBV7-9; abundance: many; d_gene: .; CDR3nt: TGTGCCAGCACCTCACTGGAGGGCACGGGCACAGATACGCAGTATTTT; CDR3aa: CASTSLEGTGTDTQYF
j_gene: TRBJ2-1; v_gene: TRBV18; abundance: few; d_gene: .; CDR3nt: TGTGCCAGCTCCCAAACGGGGTCAGCCTACAATGAGCAGTTCTTC; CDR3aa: CASSQTGSAYNEQFF
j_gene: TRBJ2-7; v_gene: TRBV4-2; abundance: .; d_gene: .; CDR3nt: TGTGCCAGCAGCCAAGGATTCCGGCGGGCAAACTACGAGCAGTACTTC; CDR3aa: CASSQGFRRANYEQYF
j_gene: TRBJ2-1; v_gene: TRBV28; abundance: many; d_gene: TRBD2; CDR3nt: TGTGCCAGCAGTTCCCAGCGCCCCTCTAGCGGGAGAAAATTCGTGAATGAGCAGTTCTTC; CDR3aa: CASSSQRPSSGRKFVNEQFF
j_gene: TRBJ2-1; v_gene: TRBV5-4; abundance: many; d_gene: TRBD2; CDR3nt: TGTGCCAGCAGCCCAAATCGCGGGAGGTCCTACAATGAGCAGTTCTTC; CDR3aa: CASSPNRGRSYNEQFF
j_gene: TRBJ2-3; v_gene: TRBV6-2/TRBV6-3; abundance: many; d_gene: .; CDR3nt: TGTGCCAGCACCACCGGGACCACCACAGATACGCAGTATTTT; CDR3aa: CASTTGTTTDTQYF
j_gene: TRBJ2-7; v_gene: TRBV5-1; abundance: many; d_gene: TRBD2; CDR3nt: TGCGCCAGCAGCTTGCGGGAGGACTACGAGCAGTACTTC; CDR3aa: CASSLREDYEQYF
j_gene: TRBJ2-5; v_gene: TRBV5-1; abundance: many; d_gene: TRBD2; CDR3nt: TGCGCCAGCACCCTCGGGAGGGCCAGCCAAGAGACCCAGTACTTC; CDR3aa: CASTLGRASQETQYF
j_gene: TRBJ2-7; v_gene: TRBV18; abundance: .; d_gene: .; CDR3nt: TGTGCCAGCTCACAGTCAGGGGACGCCTACGGGCAGTGCTTC; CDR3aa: CASSQSGDAYGQCF
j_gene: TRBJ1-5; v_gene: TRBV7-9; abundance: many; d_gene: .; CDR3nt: TGTGCCAGCAGCTTAGGTGGGGTGGGACAGCCCCAGCATTTT; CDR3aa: CASSLGGVGQPQHF
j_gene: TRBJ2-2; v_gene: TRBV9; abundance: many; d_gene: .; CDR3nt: TGTGCCAGCAGCGTGTCGGGGGCTATAGTCACCGGGGAGCTGTTTTTT; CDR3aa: CASSVSGAIVTGELFF
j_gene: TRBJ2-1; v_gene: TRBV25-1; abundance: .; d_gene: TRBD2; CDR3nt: TGTGCCAGCAGTGATTCTCTAGCGGGAGCCCCGGGGCAGTTCTTC; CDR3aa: CASSDSLAGAPGQFF
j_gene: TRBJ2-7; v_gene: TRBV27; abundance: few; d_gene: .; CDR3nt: TGTGCCAGCAGTTTACTCGAATCCTACGAGCAGTACTTC; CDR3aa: CASSLLESYEQYF
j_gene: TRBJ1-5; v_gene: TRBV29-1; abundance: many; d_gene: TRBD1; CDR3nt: TGCAGCGCCCGGACAGGGGGCGTCGGTCAGCCCCAGCATTTT; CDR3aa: CSARTGGVGQPQHF
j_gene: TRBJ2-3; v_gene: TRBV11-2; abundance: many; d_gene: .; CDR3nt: TGTGCCAGCAGCTTAGGGACCACGTCGGCAGATACGCAGTATTTT; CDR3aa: CASSLGTTSADTQYF
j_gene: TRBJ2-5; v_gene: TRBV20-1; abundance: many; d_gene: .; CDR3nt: TGCAGTGCTAGTGAGATTCAAGAGACCCAGTACTTC; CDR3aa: CSASEIQETQYF
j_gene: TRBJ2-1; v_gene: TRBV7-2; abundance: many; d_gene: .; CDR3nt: TGTGCCAGCAGCCCCCGGACCCAATCTTACAATGAGCAGTTCTTC; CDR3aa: CASSPRTQSYNEQFF
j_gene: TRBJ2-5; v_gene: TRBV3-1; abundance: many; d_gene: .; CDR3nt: TGTGCCAGCAGCCAAGATAAAGAGACCCAGTACTTC; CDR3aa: CASSQDKETQYF
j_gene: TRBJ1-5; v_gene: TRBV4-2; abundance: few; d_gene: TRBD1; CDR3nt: TGTGCCAGCAGCCAAAATCAGGGGGCAGGTCAGCCCCAGCATTTT; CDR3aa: CASSQNQGAGQPQHF
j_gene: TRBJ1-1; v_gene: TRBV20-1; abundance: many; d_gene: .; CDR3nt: TGCAGTGCTAGTCCCCACACTGAAGCTTTCTTT; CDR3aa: CSASPHTEAFF
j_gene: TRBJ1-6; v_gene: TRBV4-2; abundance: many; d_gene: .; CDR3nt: TGTGCCAGCAGCCAAAATCTCGTTGGGTTGGAGTCACCCCTCCACTTT; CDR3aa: CASSQNLVGLESPLHF
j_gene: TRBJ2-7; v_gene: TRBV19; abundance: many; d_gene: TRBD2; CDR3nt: TGTGCCAGTAAGCGGACTAGCGGGGGGGGGCTGGACGAGCAGTACTTC; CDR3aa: CASKRTSGGGLDEQYF
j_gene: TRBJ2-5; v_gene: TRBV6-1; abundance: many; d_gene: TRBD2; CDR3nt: TGTGCCAGCACTAAGACTAGCGGGGGGGCCGGTGAGACCCAGTACTTC; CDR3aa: CASTKTSGGAGETQYF
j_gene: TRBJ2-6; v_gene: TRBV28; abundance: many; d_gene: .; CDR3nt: TGTGCCAGCCAACCTCACTCTGGGGCCAACGTCCTGACTTTC; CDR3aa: CASQPHSGANVLTF
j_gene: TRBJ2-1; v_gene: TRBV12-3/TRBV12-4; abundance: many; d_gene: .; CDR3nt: TGTGCCAGCAGTTTCTTAAGGAATGAGCAGTTCTTC; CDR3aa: CASSFLRNEQFF
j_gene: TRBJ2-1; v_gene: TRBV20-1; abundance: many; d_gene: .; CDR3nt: TGCAGTGCTAGAGATTCTAGCCAAATGTCAAATGAGCAGTTCTTC; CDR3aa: CSARDSSQMSNEQFF
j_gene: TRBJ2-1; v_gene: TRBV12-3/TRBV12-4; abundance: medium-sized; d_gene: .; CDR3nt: TGTGCCAGCAGTTTAGCCCAGGGCCATCCCCTACAGTTCTTC; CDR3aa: CASSLAQGHPLQFF
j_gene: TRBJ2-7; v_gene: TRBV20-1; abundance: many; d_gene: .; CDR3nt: TGCAGTGCTAGACACGGGAGAGGCGAGCAGTACTTC; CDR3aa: CSARHGRGEQYF
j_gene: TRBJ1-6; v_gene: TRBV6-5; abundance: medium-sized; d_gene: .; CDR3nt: TGTGCCAGCAGTCCGATGCTAGGGGACTATTCACCCCTCCACTTT; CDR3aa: CASSPMLGDYSPLHF